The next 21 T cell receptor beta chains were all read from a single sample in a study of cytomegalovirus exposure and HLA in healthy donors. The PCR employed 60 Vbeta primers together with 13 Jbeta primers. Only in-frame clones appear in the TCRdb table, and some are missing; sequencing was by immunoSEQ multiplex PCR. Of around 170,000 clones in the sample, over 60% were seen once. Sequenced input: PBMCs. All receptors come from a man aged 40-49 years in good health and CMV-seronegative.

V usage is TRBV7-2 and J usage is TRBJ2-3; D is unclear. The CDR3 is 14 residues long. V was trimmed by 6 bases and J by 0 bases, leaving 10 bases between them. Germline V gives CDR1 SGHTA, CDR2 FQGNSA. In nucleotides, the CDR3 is TGTGCCAGCAGGGGCCGAACTAGCACAGATACGCAGTATTTT. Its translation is CASRGRTSTDTQYF.

The CDR3 sequence is CASEPPWGGRALNEQFF. The CDR3 nucleotides read TGTGCCAGCGAACCCCCTTGGGGCGGGAGGGCCCTCAATGAGCAGTTCTTC. The genes are TRBV2 and TRBJ2-1; 9 nucleotides agree with TRBD2. The V gene end was trimmed by 8 bases and the J gene end by 6 bases; junction bases not matched to a gene: 17. Germline V lookup: CDR1 SNHLY, CDR2 FYNNEI. This CDR3 is 17 amino acids long.

CDR3 in amino acids: CASSLVQGGNEQFF. The CDR3 DNA reads TGTGCCAGCAGCTTAGTGCAGGGAGGTAATGAGCAGTTCTTC. V and J are TRBV7-9 and TRBJ2-1; D may be TRBD2 (6 bases). The CDR3 spans 14 residues. Trimming left V 1 base short and J 7 bases short, with 11 bases between. CDR1 and CDR2 (germline): SEHNR, FQNEAQ (reference sequence).

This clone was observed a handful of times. The CDR3 loop is CASSLRRRGTGELFF. DNA for the CDR3: TGTGCCAGCAGCTTGAGAAGAAGGGGAACCGGGGAGCTGTTTTTT. The chain links TRBV5-8 to TRBJ2-2; perhaps TRBD1 as D (5 bases). The CDR3 spans 15 residues. Between the trimmed V and J ends, which lost 1 base and 5 bases, there was a span of 12 bases. CDR1 and CDR2 from the germline V gene are SGHTS and YDEGEE.

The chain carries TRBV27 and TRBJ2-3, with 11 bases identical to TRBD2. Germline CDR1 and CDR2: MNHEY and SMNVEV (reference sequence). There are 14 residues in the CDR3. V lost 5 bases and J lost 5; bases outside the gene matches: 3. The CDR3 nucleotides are TGTGCCAGCAGTACTAGCGGGGGAGGAGATACGCAGTATTTT. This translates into CASSTSGGGDTQYF.

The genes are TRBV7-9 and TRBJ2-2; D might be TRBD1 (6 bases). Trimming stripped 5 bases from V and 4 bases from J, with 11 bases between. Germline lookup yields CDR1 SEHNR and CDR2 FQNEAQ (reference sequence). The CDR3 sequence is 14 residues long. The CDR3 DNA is TGTGCCAGCAGCCGAGGACAGATCACCGGGGAGCTGTTTTTT. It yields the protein CASSRGQITGELFF.

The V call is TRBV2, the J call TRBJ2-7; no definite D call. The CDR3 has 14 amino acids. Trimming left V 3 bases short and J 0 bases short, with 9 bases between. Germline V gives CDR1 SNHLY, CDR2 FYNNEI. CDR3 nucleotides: TGTGCCAGCAGTGAGGAGCCCAGCTCCTACGAGCAGTACTTC. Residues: CASSEEPSSYEQYF. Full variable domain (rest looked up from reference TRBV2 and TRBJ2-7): EPEVTQTPSHQVTQMGQEVILRCVPISNHLYFYWYRQILGQKVEFLVSFYNNEISEKSEIFDDQFSVERPDGSNFTLKIRSTKLEDSAMYFCASSEEPSSYEQYFGPGTRLTVT.

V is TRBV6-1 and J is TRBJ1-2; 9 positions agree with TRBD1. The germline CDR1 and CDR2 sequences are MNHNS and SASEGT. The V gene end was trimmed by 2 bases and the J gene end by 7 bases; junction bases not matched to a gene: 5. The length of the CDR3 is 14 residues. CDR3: CASSESGQGIGYTF. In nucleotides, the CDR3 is TGTGCCAGCAGTGAATCGGGACAGGGCATTGGCTACACCTTC.

DNA of the CDR3: TGTGCCTGGAGTCGGCCAGGGGGCGGGGATCAGCCCCAGCATTTT. The encoded protein is CAWSRPGGGDQPQHF. The rearrangement joins TRBV30 to TRBJ1-5; 8 nucleotides agree with TRBD1. V dropped 2 bases and J dropped 5; count of bases not matched to a gene: 8. The germline gives CDR1 GTSNPN, CDR2 SVGIG (reference sequence). The CDR3 has 15 amino acids.

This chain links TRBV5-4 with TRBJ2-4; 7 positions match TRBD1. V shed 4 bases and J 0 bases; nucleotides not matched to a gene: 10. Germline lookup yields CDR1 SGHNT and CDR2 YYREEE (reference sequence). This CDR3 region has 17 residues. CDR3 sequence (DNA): TGTGCCAGCAGCCAAAGCTACAGGGGCCTAGCCAAAAACATTCAGTACTTC. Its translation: CASSQSYRGLAKNIQYF.

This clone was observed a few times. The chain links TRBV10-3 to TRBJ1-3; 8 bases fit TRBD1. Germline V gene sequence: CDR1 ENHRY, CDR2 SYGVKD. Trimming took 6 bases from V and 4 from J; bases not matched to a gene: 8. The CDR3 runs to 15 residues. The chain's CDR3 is CAIRNLQGAGNTIYF. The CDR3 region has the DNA TGTGCCATCAGAAATCTGCAGGGGGCCGGAAACACCATATATTTT.

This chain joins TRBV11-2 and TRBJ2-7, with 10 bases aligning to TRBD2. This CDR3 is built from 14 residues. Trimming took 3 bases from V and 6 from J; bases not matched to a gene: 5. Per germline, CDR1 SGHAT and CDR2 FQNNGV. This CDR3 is CASSLSGRAFEQYF. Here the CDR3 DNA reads TGTGCCAGCAGCTTGAGCGGGAGGGCCTTCGAGCAGTACTTC. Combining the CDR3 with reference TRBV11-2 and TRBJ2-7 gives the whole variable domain EAGVAQSPRYKIIEKRQSVAFWCNPISGHATLYWYQQILGQGPKLLIQFQNNGVVDDSQLPKDRFSAERLKGVDSTLKIQPAKLEDSAVYLCASSLSGRAFEQYFGPGTRLTVT.

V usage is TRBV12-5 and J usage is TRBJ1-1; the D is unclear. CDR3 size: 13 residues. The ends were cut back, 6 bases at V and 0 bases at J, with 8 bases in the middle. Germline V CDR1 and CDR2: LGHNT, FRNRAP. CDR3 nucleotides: TGTGCTAGTGGAAGCGGAATGAACACTGAAGCTTTCTTT. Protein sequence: CASGSGMNTEAFF.

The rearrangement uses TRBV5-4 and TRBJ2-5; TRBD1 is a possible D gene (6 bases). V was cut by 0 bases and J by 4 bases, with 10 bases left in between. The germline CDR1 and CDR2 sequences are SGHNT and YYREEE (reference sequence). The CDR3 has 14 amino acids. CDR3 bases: TGTGCCAGCAGCTTGGGTGGGGGCGCAGAGACCCAGTACTTC. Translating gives CASSLGGGAETQYF. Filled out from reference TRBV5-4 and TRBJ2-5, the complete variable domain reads ETGVTQSPTHLIKTRGQQVTLRCSSQSGHNTVSWYQQALGQGPQFIFQYYREEENGRGNFPPRFSGLQFPNYSSELNVNALELDDSALYLCASSLGGGAETQYFGPGTRLLVL.

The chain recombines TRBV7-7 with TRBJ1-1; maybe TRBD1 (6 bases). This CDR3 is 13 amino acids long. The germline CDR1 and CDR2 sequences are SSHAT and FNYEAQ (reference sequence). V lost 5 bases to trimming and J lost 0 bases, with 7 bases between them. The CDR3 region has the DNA TGTGCCAGCAGCGAGGGGGTGAACACTGAAGCTTTCTTT. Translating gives CASSEGVNTEAFF.

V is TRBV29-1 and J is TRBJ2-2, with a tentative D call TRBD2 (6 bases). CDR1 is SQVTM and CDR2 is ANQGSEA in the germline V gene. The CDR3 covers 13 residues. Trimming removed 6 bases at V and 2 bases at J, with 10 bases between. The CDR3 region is CSVTEGNTGELFF. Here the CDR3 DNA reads TGCAGCGTGACGGAGGGTAACACCGGGGAGCTGTTTTTT.

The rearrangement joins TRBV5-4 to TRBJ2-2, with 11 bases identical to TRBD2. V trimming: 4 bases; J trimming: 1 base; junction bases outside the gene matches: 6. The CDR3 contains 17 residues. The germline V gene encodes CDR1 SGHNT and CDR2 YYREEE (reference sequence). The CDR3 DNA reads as TGTGCCAGCAGCATACCTCTAGCGGGGGGGAACACCGGGGAGCTGTTTTTT. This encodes CASSIPLAGGNTGELFF. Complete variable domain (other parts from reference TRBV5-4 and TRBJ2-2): ETGVTQSPTHLIKTRGQQVTLRCSSQSGHNTVSWYQQALGQGPQFIFQYYREEENGRGNFPPRFSGLQFPNYSSELNVNALELDDSALYLCASSIPLAGGNTGELFFGEGSRLTVL.

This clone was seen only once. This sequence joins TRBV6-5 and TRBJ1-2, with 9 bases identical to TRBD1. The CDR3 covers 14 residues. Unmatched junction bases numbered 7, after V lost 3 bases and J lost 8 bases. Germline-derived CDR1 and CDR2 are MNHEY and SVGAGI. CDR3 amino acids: CASSYQTGGKGYTF. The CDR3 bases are TGTGCCAGCAGTTATCAAACAGGGGGCAAAGGCTACACCTTC.

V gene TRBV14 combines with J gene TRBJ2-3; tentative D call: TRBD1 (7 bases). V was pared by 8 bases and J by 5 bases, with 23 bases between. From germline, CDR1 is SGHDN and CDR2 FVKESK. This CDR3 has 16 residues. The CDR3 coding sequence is TGTGCCAGCGAGAGGGGGCCCCGGGGGCGGCAAGATACGCAGTATTTT. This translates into CASERGPRGRQDTQYF.

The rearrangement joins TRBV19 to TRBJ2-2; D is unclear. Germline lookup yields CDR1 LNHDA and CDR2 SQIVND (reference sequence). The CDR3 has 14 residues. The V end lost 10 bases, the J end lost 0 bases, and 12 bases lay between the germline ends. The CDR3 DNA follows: TGTGCCATTGGAGAACCTTCGAACACCGGGGAGCTGTTTTTT. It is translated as CAIGEPSNTGELFF.

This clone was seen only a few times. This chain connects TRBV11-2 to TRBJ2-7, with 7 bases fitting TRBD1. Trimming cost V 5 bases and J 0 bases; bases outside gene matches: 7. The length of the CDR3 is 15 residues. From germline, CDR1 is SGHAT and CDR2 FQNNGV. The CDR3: CASSVQSGGSYEQYF. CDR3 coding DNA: TGTGCCAGCAGCGTCCAATCAGGGGGCTCCTACGAGCAGTACTTC.